This T cell receptor (beta chain) comes out of a study of identical twins. General study points: Models underestimated out-of-frame TCR alpha sharing in monozygotic twins.

Template switching (which added a universal primer site) was used, and cDNA carried unique molecular identifiers. Via MiXCR, TCRdb re-called the 5' RACE reads, giving one row per CDR3 protein. The table shows nearly 650,000 distinct CDR3 sequences, with just over 7% occurring only once. This clonotype showed up many times. Antigen specificity is unknown. The data also belong to a second study, concerning yellow fever vaccine responses in identical twins.

Sequenced input: PBMCs. This clonotype was obtained from a woman aged 18-29 years in good health.

CDR3 bases: TGTGCCAGCAGCTCAGGACAGGGGGCGCGGGATGAGCAGTTCTTC. Protein: CASSSGQGARDEQFF. V usage is TRBV7-9 and J usage is TRBJ2-1; TRBD1 agrees at 11 bases. The V and J ends lost 4 bases and 8 bases, in that order; junction bases with no gene match: 7. In germline, CDR1 is SEHNR, CDR2 FQNEAQ (reference sequence). The CDR3 spans 15 residues.